This T cell receptor (beta chain) was found in a study of type 1 regulatory T cells. Study background: An in vitro protocol generated T-allo10, a Tr1-enriched, alloantigen-specific CD4 T cell product.

MiXCR, run by TCRdb on the reads, gives a single entry per CDR3 protein. The sample has about 18,000 distinct CDR3 sequences; 10% to 13% are singletons. This clonotype was seen a handful of times. V was shortened by 0 bases and J by 4 bases, with 17 bases between the two germline ends. Looked up from germline, CDR1 is DFQATT and CDR2 is SNEGSKA (reference sequence). The CDR3 spans 16 residues. This chain joins TRBV20-1 and TRBJ2-3, with D possibly matching TRBD2 (6 bases). Sequencing was performed on CD4+ T cells, either the whole sample or a sorted fraction (not recorded which). The clonotype was recovered from a human donor in good health. The CDR3 loop is CSARDPRVAGPDTQYF. DNA for the CDR3: TGCAGTGCTAGAGATCCCAGAGTGGCGGGACCAGATACGCAGTATTTT.